One T cell receptor (beta chain) is described in this entry. The sample belongs to a study of shared clonotypes between healthy human individuals. Study as a whole: The plates for each donor numbered three CD4 naive, three CD4 memory, two CD8 naive and one CD8 memory.

Deep-level running was used for the assay. In the original processing: Filtering differed since immunoSEQ provided only junctions, with no quality scores. The data were produced by immunoSEQ multiplex PCR, yet TCRdb's version contains in-frame clones alone and is incomplete. V, J and clone size reflect that table, while D and trimming were determined from the DNA. The sample contains roughly 2.2 million clones, 85% to 95% of which appear only once. CD4+ cells underwent separation, giving CD45RA+ naive and CD45RA-negative memory subsets. Sequenced sample: naive CD4+ T cells from PBMCs. The subset here: CD45RA+ positively selected. The receptor was derived from a man younger than 35 in good health. Some clones in this sample may be carry-over from other donors' samples.

The CDR3 region has the DNA TGTGCCTGGAGTGTAGGAAATGGAGGACCAAGCACAGATACGCAGTATTTT. Amino acids: CAWSVGNGGPSTDTQYF. V usage is TRBV30 and J usage is TRBJ2-3; the D gene is possibly TRBD2 (5 bases). With 0 bases removed from V and 0 bases from J, the gap between germline ends came to 16 bases. The CDR3 length is 17 residues. Germline values: CDR1 GTSNPN, CDR2 SVGIG (reference sequence). Drawing the rest from reference TRBV30 and TRBJ2-3, the complete variable domain is SQTIHQWPATLVQPVGSPLSLECTVEGTSNPNLYWYRQAAGRGLQLLFYSVGIGQISSEVPQNLSASRPQDRQFILSSKKLLLSDSGFYLCAWSVGNGGPSTDTQYFGPGTRLTVL.